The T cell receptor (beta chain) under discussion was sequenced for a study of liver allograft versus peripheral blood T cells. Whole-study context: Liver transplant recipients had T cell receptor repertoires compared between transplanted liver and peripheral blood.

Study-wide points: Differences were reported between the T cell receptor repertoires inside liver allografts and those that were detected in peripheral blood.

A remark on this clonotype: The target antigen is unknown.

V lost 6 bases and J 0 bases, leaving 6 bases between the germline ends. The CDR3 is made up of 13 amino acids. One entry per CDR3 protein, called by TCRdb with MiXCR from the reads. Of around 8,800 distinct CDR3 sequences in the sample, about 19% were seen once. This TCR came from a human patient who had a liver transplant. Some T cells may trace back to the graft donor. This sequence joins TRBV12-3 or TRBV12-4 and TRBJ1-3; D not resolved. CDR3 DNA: TGTGCCAGCAGCTCCTCCTCTGGAAACACCATATATTTT. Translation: CASSSSSGNTIYF.